These 14 T cell receptor beta chains were all obtained from the same sample, sequenced in a study of cytomegalovirus exposure and HLA in healthy donors. 60 Vbeta and 13 Jbeta primers were used in PCR. Repertoires were generated with immunoSEQ multiplex PCR, while TCRdb's copy carries only in-frame clones and drops some. The sample lists about 78,000 clones; over 70% were seen once. The sample was PBMCs. All receptors derive from a man aged 50-60 years in good health and CMV-seropositive.

The J gene is TRBJ1-2, the V gene TRBV6-1; no clear D. V lost 5 bases, J lost 2 bases, and 12 bases lay in between. In germline, CDR1 is MNHNS, CDR2 SASEGT. This CDR3 is built from 14 residues. The CDR3 DNA sequence: TGTGCCAGCAGTTATCAAGGAGCAAACTATGGCTACACCTTC. The encoded protein is CASSYQGANYGYTF.

The chain carries TRBV5-1 and TRBJ2-5; the D is unclear. CDR3 length equals 15 residues. V lost 4 bases, J lost 5 bases, and 18 bases lay in between. From germline, CDR1 is SGHRS and CDR2 YFSETQ. In DNA form, the CDR3 reads TGCGCCAGCAGCCACCGGTTGGCGGCCCCTGAGACCCAGTACTTC. Its protein is CASSHRLAAPETQYF. Full variable domain (remainder filled in from reference TRBV5-1 and TRBJ2-5): KAGVTQTPRYLIKTRGQQVTLSCSPISGHRSVSWYQQTPGQGLQFLFEYFSETQRNKGNFPGRFSGRQFSNSRSEMNVSTLELGDSALYLCASSHRLAAPETQYFGPGTRLLVL.

The chain links TRBV10-2 to TRBJ2-1, with D perhaps TRBD1 (6 bases). The CDR3 length is 14 residues. V was cut by 3 bases and J by 14 bases, with 20 bases left in between. CDR1 and CDR2 from the germline V gene are WSHSY and SAAADI. The DNA for the CDR3 is TGCGCCAGCAGTGATCCCTTCGCCGGGACAAGTGAGTTCTTC. Residues: CASSDPFAGTSEFF.

This clone was seen a handful of times. The chain joins TRBV12-1 to TRBJ2-3; the tabulated D call, TRBD2, remains unverified against the DNA. TRBV12-1 is a listed pseudogene. The CDR3 sequence is 14 residues long. The CDR3, as DNA: TGTGCCAGCCCCCCCTGCATCGGGGGGGGCACGCAGTATTTT. This sequence encodes CASPPCIGGGTQYF.

This chain links TRBV19 with TRBJ2-3; maybe TRBD2 (5 bases). In germline, CDR1 is LNHDA, CDR2 SQIVND (reference sequence). The CDR3 length is 11 residues. V lost 3 bases and J lost 8, with 6 bases in between. CDR3 amino acids: CASSIGSTQYF. DNA for the CDR3: TGTGCCAGTAGTATTGGGAGTACGCAGTATTTT.

The chain joins TRBV5-4 to TRBJ2-1; TRBD1 matches at 8 bases. The CDR3 has 15 residues. From germline, CDR1 is SGHNT and CDR2 YYREEE (reference sequence). The junction had 10 bases not matched to a gene; V was cut back by 4 bases and J by 7 bases. CDR3: CASSIQDRVRNEQFF. Here the CDR3 DNA reads TGTGCCAGCAGCATACAGGACAGGGTGAGGAATGAGCAGTTCTTC.

For this clone: Sequence at one end of the junction differs from germline and may be a read error. The gene calls are TRBV9 and TRBJ2-5, with TRBD1 identical over 9 bases. CDR3 size: 14 residues. Germline-derived CDR1 and CDR2 are SGDLS and YYNGEE. CDR3 sequence: CVSSTGTGLETQYF. The CDR3 DNA reads TGTGTCAGCAGCACCGGGACAGGGCTAGAGACCCAGTACTTC. Using reference TRBV9 and TRBJ2-5 for the parts outside the CDR3, the full variable domain is DSGVTQTPKHLITATGQRVTLRCSPRSGDLSVYWYQQSLDQGLQFLIQYYNGEERAKGNILERFSAQQFPDLHSELNLSSLELGDSALYFCVSSTGTGLETQYFGPGTRLLVL.

The chain combines TRBV21-1 with TRBJ2-1; TRBD2, as called in the table, went unchecked against the DNA. TRBV21-1 is recorded as a pseudogene. CDR3 length: 12 residues. CDR3 nucleotide sequence: TGTGCCAGCAAGAGAGGTTATGATGAGCAGTTCTTC. Translation: CASKRGYDEQFF.

This clone was counted only a few times. The V gene is TRBV2, the J gene TRBJ2-7; tentative D call: TRBD2 (5 bases). The germline gives CDR1 SNHLY, CDR2 FYNNEI. V shed 2 bases and J shed 1 base, with 6 bases lying between them. The length of the CDR3 is 13 residues. CDR3 sequence (DNA): TGTGCCAGCAGTGAAAGCGGTTCCTACGAGCAGTACTTC. Translating gives CASSESGSYEQYF.

About this clone itself: At the DNA level, this CDR3 is encoded by other sequences in the same sample as well. The chain recombines TRBV7-9 with TRBJ2-7, with TRBD2 matching over 8 bases. This CDR3 contains 13 residues. With V trimmed by 2 bases and J by 4 bases, 1 base remained unmatched. Germline V lookup: CDR1 SEHNR, CDR2 FQNEAQ (reference sequence). The DNA of the CDR3 is TGTGCCAGCAGCTTAAGCGGGAGTTACGAGCAGTACTTC. This codes for CASSLSGSYEQYF.

The chain is built from TRBV4-1 and TRBJ2-7, with TRBD1 matching over 7 bases. After removal of 3 bases from V and 7 bases from J, the junction contained 12 bases not matched to a gene. CDR1 MGHRA and CDR2 YSYEKL come from the germline V gene. This CDR3 has 15 residues. CDR3 amino acids: CASSQEQRTGGEQYF. CDR3 sequence (DNA): TGCGCCAGCAGCCAGGAACAGCGGACAGGCGGGGAGCAGTACTTC.

The gene calls are TRBV5-1 and TRBJ2-7, with 9 bases that match TRBD2. This CDR3 is built from 16 residues. Germline trimming cut 7 bases from V and 1 base from J; bases unmatched to any gene: 12. The germline gives CDR1 SGHRS, CDR2 YFSETQ. The CDR3 protein is CASLSTRREGSYEQYF. The CDR3 region has the DNA TGCGCCAGCCTCTCAACGCGGCGGGAGGGTTCCTACGAGCAGTACTTC.

This clone was picked up a small number of times. As DNA, the CDR3 is TGCGCCAGCAGCCCCAGGACTAGCGGGAGCACCTACAATGAGCAGTTCTTC. Its protein is CASSPRTSGSTYNEQFF. The chain employs TRBV5-1 and TRBJ2-1; 13 bases align to TRBD2. Losses at the gene ends were 4 bases for V and 2 bases for J; bases not matched to a gene: 6. In germline, CDR1 is SGHRS, CDR2 YFSETQ. The CDR3 length is 17 residues.

This chain links TRBV19 with TRBJ1-5; possible D gene TRBD1, 6 bases. The length of the CDR3 is 13 residues. V was cut by 8 bases and J by 5 bases, with 13 bases left in between. Germline loops: CDR1 LNHDA, CDR2 SQIVND (reference sequence). The CDR3 nucleotides are TGTGCCAGTGGGGGCCCTCGTGATCAGCCCCAGCATTTT. Protein: CASGGPRDQPQHF.